This paragraph covers one T cell receptor (beta chain) sequence. Its antigen is currently unknown. The PCR had 60 Vbeta and 13 Jbeta primers. Clones were sequenced by immunoSEQ multiplex PCR, and TCRdb holds only the in-frame ones, with some missing. The sample has fewer than 150,000 clones, around 73% seen once. The data stem from a study of cytomegalovirus exposure and HLA in healthy donors. Study information: Genotyping of roughly 400 donors showed that approximately 83% belonged to the Caucasian-associated ancestry cluster.

Points from the study as a whole: TCR beta V- and J-gene trimming was later associated with a missense DCLRE1C variant. TCR beta sequences reportedly predicted the HLA-A and HLA-B alleles of most subjects accurately. Diagnosis of cytomegalovirus status made by the classifier reportedly showed high specificity and sensitivity.

The source of this sequence is a human donor in good health. The sequenced sample was PBMCs.

The DNA for the CDR3 is TGTGCCAGCAGTGCAGCCCAGGTTTACTTCTCTGGGGCCAACGTCCTGACTTTC. This sequence encodes CASSAAQVYFSGANVLTF. The V and J genes are TRBV28 and TRBJ2-6; no definite D call. With 5 bases removed from V and 0 bases from J, the gap between germline ends came to 17 bases. CDR1 is MDHEN and CDR2 is SYDVKM in the germline V gene. The CDR3 sequence is 18 residues long. Variable domain in full (rest from reference TRBV28 and TRBJ2-6): DVKVTQSSRYLVKRTGEKVFLECVQDMDHENMFWYRQDPGLGLRLIYFSYDVKMKEKGDIPEGYSVSREKKERFSLILESASTNQTSMYLCASSAAQVYFSGANVLTFGAGSRLTVL.